These 2 T cell receptor beta chains were sequenced from one sample in a study of cytomegalovirus exposure and HLA in healthy donors. The PCR used 60 Vbeta and 13 Jbeta primers. Produced via immunoSEQ multiplex PCR; TCRdb's table is partial and in-frame only. The sample lists around 220,000 clones, 70% to 80% seen once, with 0.2% to 0.25% in the top ten. Sequencing was done on a sample of PBMCs. All receptors come from a girl aged 2-9 years in good health and CMV-seronegative.

The CDR3 sequence is CASSTDRGWTGELFF. DNA for the CDR3: TGTGCCAGCAGTACCGACAGGGGATGGACCGGGGAGCTGTTTTTT. The chain carries TRBV6-5 and TRBJ2-2, with 8 bases identical to TRBD1. Germline CDR1 and CDR2: MNHEY and SVGAGI. The V gene end was trimmed by 5 bases and the J gene end by 5 bases; junction bases not matched to a gene: 7. This CDR3 spans 15 amino acids.

This chain connects TRBV6-5 to TRBJ1-2, with 7 bases that match TRBD1. The CDR3 has 15 residues. V shed 3 bases, J shed 1 base, and the junction held 5 bases outside the gene matches. Germline V gene data show CDR1 as MNHEY and CDR2 as SVGAGI. The CDR3 is CASSYTGTDNYGYTF. The CDR3 DNA follows: TGTGCCAGCAGTTATACCGGGACAGATAACTATGGCTACACCTTC.